The clone carrying this T cell receptor (beta chain) has a handful of counts. Its antigen is not known. Lactation, pregnancy, other autoimmune disease or uncontrolled infection excluded patients. The study based diagnoses on clinical symptoms, serum thyroxine and TRAb, thyroid ultrasound and orbital computed tomography. The record originates from a study of T cells in Graves' hyperthyroidism and ophthalmopathy. Study context: Prior to any treatment, at the point of initial diagnosis, peripheral blood was collected.

Trimming took 0 bases from V and 0 from J; bases not matched to a gene: 1. There are 16 residues in the CDR3. CDR1 and CDR2 (germline): SGHRS, YFSETQ. It was RNA transcripts that yielded the amplified TCR beta CDR3 regions. Primed by the HTBI set, a first-round RT-PCR was run on the TCR CDR3. In TCRdb, the multiplex PCR reads were re-called with MiXCR into one record per CDR3 protein. The profile shows 340,000 or so distinct CDR3 sequences, roughly 21% of them singletons. Findings and caveats of the study: Most thyroid clonotypes expanded above 0.001 were also detected in blood.

The specimen sequenced was blood. The chain employs TRBV5-1 and TRBJ1-4; TRBD1 agrees at 8 bases. This TCR came from a woman aged 45-59 years with Graves' hyperthyroidism. CDR3 residues: CASSLGTGTTNEKLFF. The CDR3 DNA follows: TGCGCCAGCAGCTTGGGGACAGGGACAACTAATGAAAAACTGTTTTTT. The full variable domain, in which reference TRBV5-1 and TRBJ1-4 provide the parts outside the CDR3, is KAGVTQTPRYLIKTRGQQVTLSCSPISGHRSVSWYQQTPGQGLQFLFEYFSETQRNKGNFPGRFSGRQFSNSRSEMNVSTLELGDSALYLCASSLGTGTTNEKLFFGSGTQLSVL.